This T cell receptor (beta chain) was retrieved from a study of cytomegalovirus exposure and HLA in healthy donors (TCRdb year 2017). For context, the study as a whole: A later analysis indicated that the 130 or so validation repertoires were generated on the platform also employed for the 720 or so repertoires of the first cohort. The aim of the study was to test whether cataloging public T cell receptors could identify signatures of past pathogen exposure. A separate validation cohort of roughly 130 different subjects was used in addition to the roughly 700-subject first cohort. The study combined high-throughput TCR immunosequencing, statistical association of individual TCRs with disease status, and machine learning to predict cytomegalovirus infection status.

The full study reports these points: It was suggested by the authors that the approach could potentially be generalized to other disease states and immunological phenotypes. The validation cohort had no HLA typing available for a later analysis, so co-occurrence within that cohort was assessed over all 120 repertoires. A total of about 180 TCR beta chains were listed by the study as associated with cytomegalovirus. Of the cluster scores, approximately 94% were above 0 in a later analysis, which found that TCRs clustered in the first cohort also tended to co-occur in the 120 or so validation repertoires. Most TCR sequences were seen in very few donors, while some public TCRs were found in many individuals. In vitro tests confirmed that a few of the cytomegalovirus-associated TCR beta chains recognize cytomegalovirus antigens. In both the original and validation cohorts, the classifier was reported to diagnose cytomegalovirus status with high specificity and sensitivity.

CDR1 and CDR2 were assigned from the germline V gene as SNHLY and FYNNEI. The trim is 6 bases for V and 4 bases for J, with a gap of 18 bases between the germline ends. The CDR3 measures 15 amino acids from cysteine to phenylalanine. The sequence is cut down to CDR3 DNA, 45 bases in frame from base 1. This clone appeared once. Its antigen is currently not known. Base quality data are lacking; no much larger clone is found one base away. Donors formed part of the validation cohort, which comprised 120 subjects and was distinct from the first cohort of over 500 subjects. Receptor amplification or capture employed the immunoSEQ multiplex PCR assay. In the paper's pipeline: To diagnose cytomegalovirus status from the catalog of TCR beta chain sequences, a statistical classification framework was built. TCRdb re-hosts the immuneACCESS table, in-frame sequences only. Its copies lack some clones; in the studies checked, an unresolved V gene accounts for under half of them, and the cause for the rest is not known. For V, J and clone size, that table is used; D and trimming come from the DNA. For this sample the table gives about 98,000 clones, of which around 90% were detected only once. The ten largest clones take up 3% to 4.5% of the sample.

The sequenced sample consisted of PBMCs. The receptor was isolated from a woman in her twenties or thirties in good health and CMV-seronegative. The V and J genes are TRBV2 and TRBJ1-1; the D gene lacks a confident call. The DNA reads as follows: TGTGCCAGCAGCGCTATACTCGGAGCCTCCACTGAAGCTTTCTTT. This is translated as CASSAILGASTEAFF.